These T cell receptor beta chains were read from a single sample in a study of T cell clones after liver transplantation. Profiled with immunoSEQ multiplex PCR; TCRdb holds only in-frame clones, not every one. The sample holds roughly 55,000 clones, about 81% seen once. This sample comprised CD4+ T cells from blood, obtained before liver transplant. These receptors all come from a human donor who received a liver transplant. Each CDR3 is given with its conserved first and last residue. D genes are given only for firm matches. Rows give clone size only sometimes, using once, few, many, or a class for an expanded clone.

>TRBV7-2|TRBJ2-3|NA|TRBD1
TGTGCCACCGAGGACAGGAAGAGCACAGATACGCAGTATTTT
CATEDRKSTDTQYF
>TRBV9|TRBJ2-2|NA|NA
TGTGCCAGCAGCGTAGTTGAGACCGGGGAGCTGTTTTTT
CASSVVETGELFF
>TRBV4-3|TRBJ1-3|NA|NA
TGCGCCAGCAGCAAAACAGGGAGAGACACCATATATTTT
CASSKTGRDTIYF
>TRBV14|TRBJ2-3|once|NA
TGTGCCAGCAGCCAACCAGGACAGCCTAGTACAGATACGCAGTATTTT
CASSQPGQPSTDTQYF
>TRBV18|TRBJ2-1|NA|TRBD2
TGTGCCAGCTCGTCACGGGGGGGGGCACCCTACAATGAGCAGTTCTTC
CASSSRGGAPYNEQFF
>TRBV7-2|TRBJ1-5|few|NA
TGTGCCAGCAGCCCTACAGGGCGGGGTCAGCCCCAGCATTTT
CASSPTGRGQPQHF
>TRBV6-6|TRBJ2-1|NA|NA
TGTGCCAGCAGTTACCTAGCGGATACAGGGGATGAGCAGTTCTTC
CASSYLADTGDEQFF
>TRBV7-9|TRBJ2-7|NA|NA
TGTGCCAGCAGCTTGTCGGCACCTACCTACGAGCAGTACTTC
CASSLSAPTYEQYF
>TRBV2|TRBJ2-5|NA|NA
TGTGCCAGCAGTGACGGGAGCCAAGAGACCCAGTACTTC
CASSDGSQETQYF
>TRBV29-1|TRBJ2-1|NA|NA
TGCAGCGTCCGCTCATCGCCTGTCTACAATGAGCAGTTCTTC
CSVRSSPVYNEQFF
>TRBV10-3|TRBJ2-7|NA|NA
TGTGCCATCAGTGGTGCCCAGGGGTTATCCTACGAGCAGTACTTC
CAISGAQGLSYEQYF
>TRBV11-2|TRBJ2-5|NA|TRBD2
TGTGCCAGCAGCTTAGAAAGAGCGGGGGGCCAAGAGACCCAGTACTTC
CASSLERAGGQETQYF
>TRBV19|TRBJ1-2|once|NA
TGTGCCAGTAGTATATCCGGGGGGAACTATGGCTACACCTTC
CASSISGGNYGYTF
>TRBV7-6|TRBJ1-3|NA|NA
TGTGCCAGCAGCCCTGGACCGAACTCTGGAAACACCATATATTTT
CASSPGPNSGNTIYF
>TRBV28|TRBJ2-7|NA|TRBD2
TGTGCCAGCATCAAAAACCCGCGGGGGGACGAGCAGTACTTC
CASIKNPRGDEQYF
>TRBV6-5|TRBJ1-2|NA|NA
TGTGCCAGCAGTACGGACAGTGATTATGGCTACACCTTC
CASSTDSDYGYTF
>TRBV2|TRBJ1-5|NA|NA
TGTGCCAGCAGCCCCCCAGGCGGGCGTAATCAGCCCCAGCATTTT
CASSPPGGRNQPQHF
>TRBV7-2|TRBJ1-2|NA|NA
TGTGCCAGCAGCTCCAAGGGGCGCCTTGGCTACACCTTC
CASSSKGRLGYTF
>TRBV11-2|TRBJ2-1|NA|NA
TGTGCCAGCAGCTTAGTGTCAGATTATTACAATGAGCAGTTCTTC
CASSLVSDYYNEQFF
>TRBV7-9|TRBJ2-2|NA|NA
TGTGCCAGCAGCTTAGGCATCATCACCGGGGAGCTGTTTTTT
CASSLGIITGELFF
>TRBV29-1|TRBJ2-2|NA|NA
TGCAGCGTTGAAGTCGGACGGGGGACCGGGAACACCGGGGAGCTGTTTTTT
CSVEVGRGTGNTGELFF
>TRBV5-5|TRBJ1-2|NA|NA
TGTGCCAGCAGCTTGGGGCCGGGGGCGCAGTATGGCTACACCTTC
CASSLGPGAQYGYTF
>TRBV6-6|TRBJ1-2|NA|NA
TGTGCCAGCAGTTGGTTGGGTCAGGCTGGCTACACCTTC
CASSWLGQAGYTF
>TRBV7-2|TRBJ2-7|NA|NA
TGTGCCAGCAGCCTCAAATCCTCCGAGCAGTACTTC
CASSLKSSEQYF
>TRBV10-3|TRBJ2-5|NA|TRBD2
TGTGCCATCAGTGACGGGACTAGCGGGGGGAGCCAAGAGACCCAGTACTTC
CAISDGTSGGSQETQYF
>TRBV19|TRBJ1-5|NA|NA
TGTGCCAGTACCCGGGGACGGAGCAATCAGCCCCAGCATTTT
CASTRGRSNQPQHF
>TRBV5-1|TRBJ2-3|NA|TRBD1
TGCGCCAGCAGTAGGGACAGGGGGCTCGGGGATACGCAGTATTTT
CASSRDRGLGDTQYF
>TRBV6-6|TRBJ1-2|NA|TRBD1
TGTGCCAGCAGTCAAGGGACAGGGGGTGGCTACACCTTC
CASSQGTGGGYTF
>TRBV4-3|TRBJ2-2|NA|TRBD2
TGCGCCAGCAGCGGCCCTCCTAGCGGGGCCGGGGAGCTGTTTTTT
CASSGPPSGAGELFF
>TRBV29-1|TRBJ2-3|NA|NA
TGCAGCGTCCCCCGCTTCCAGGCAGCAGATACGCAGTATTTT
CSVPRFQAADTQYF
>TRBV28|TRBJ1-1|NA|NA
TGTGCCAGCAGTGACAGGCGGCCCAACATTGTAGCTTTCTTT
CASSDRRPNIVAFF
>TRBV14|TRBJ1-5|NA|NA
TGTGCCAGCAGCCAATTCGCTGGGGGGAAGATTAGCAATCAGCCCCAGCATTTT
CASSQFAGGKISNQPQHF
>TRBV6-5|TRBJ1-5|NA|NA
TGTGCCAGCAGCGCCAGACCATGGCAGCCCCAGCATTTT
CASSARPWQPQHF
>TRBV5-1|TRBJ1-3|NA|TRBD1
TGCGCCAGCAGCTTCGACAGGGATCCTGGAAACACCATATATTTT
CASSFDRDPGNTIYF
>TRBV19|TRBJ1-2|NA|TRBD1
TGTGCCAGTAGTACAAGAGGGGACAGCCATAACTATGGCTACACCTTC
CASSTRGDSHNYGYTF
>TRBV23-1|TRBJ2-7|NA|NA
TGCGCCAGCAGTCAGGTAGGGGGGAAATGTTACGAGCAGTACTTC
CASSQVGGKCYEQYF
>TRBV6-5|TRBJ2-5|NA|TRBD1
TGTGCCAGCAGTTACGACAGGGGACAAGAGACCCAGTACTTC
CASSYDRGQETQYF
>TRBV25-1|TRBJ1-1|NA|NA
TGTGCCAGCAGAGGGTGGCAGGGTCTGAACACTGAAGCTTTCTTT
CASRGWQGLNTEAFF
>TRBV19|TRBJ1-2|once|TRBD1
TGTGCCAGTAAGGACAGGGTTCATGGCTACACCTTC
CASKDRVHGYTF
>TRBV6-6|TRBJ2-7|NA|NA
TGTGCGATTACGGGCTACGACGAGCAGTACTTC
CAITGYDEQYF
>TRBV7-9|TRBJ1-1|NA|NA
TGTGCCAGCAGCTTACCGGTAAATACTGAAGCTTTCTTT
CASSLPVNTEAFF
>TRBV19|TRBJ2-5|NA|TRBD1
TGTGCCAGTAGTAGCAGGACAGGGTGGGAGACCCAGTACTTC
CASSSRTGWETQYF
>TRBV7-2|TRBJ2-5|NA|TRBD2
TGTGCCAGCAGCCTAGGGACTAGCGGGGGACAAGAGACCCAGTACTTC
CASSLGTSGGQETQYF
>TRBV19|TRBJ1-1|NA|NA
TGTGCCAGTACCCCGTTTCGGGACCCGAACACTGAAGCTTTCTTT
CASTPFRDPNTEAFF
>TRBV4-2|TRBJ1-2|few|TRBD1
TGTGCCAGCAGGGACAGGGGCGAAAGATTCTATGGCTACACCTTC
CASRDRGERFYGYTF
>TRBV9|TRBJ2-2|NA|TRBD2
TGTGCCAGCAGCGGAAGACTAGCGGGAGTTCCCGGGGAGCTGTTTTTT
CASSGRLAGVPGELFF
>TRBV5-1|TRBJ2-7|NA|TRBD1
TGCGCCAGCAGCTTCCGAGACAGGGTCTACGAGCAGTACTTC
CASSFRDRVYEQYF
>TRBV9|TRBJ1-4|NA|TRBD1
TGTGCCAGCACCCGGAGGGGGCAGGCTAATGAAAAACTGTTTTTT
CASTRRGQANEKLFF
>TRBV6-4|TRBJ1-2|NA|NA
TGTGCCAGCAGCCCCCTCTTGGGGGAGGGCGGCTACACCTTC
CASSPLLGEGGYTF
>TRBV23-1|TRBJ1-2|NA|NA
TGCGCCATCTCCGGTGAGAGAGACCATCACTATGGCTACACCTTC
CAISGERDHHYGYTF
>TRBV19|TRBJ1-2|NA|NA
TGTGCCAGTAGTAGTCCCGGGACGTCCTATGGCTACACCTTC
CASSSPGTSYGYTF
>TRBV7-9|TRBJ2-2|NA|NA
TGTGCCAGCAGCGTTCTTACAGGGAACACCGGGGAGCTGTTTTTT
CASSVLTGNTGELFF
>TRBV28|TRBJ2-1|NA|NA
TGTGCCAGCACGGGTGCTGGACAGCCGAGCTCCTACAATGAGCAGTTCTTC
CASTGAGQPSSYNEQFF
>TRBV11-3|TRBJ2-1|NA|NA
TGTGCCAGCAGCTTAGGGAACAATGAGCAGTTCTTC
CASSLGNNEQFF
>TRBV5-1|TRBJ1-1|NA|NA
TGCGCCAGCAGCTCAACACGGGGGGGAGCTTTCTTT
CASSSTRGGAFF
>TRBV5-1|TRBJ2-4|few|NA
TGCGCCAGCAGCTCTCAGGGGATTGAGGGCATTCAGTACTTC
CASSSQGIEGIQYF
>TRBV28|TRBJ1-6|NA|NA
TGTGCCAGCAGTAGTCCAGGGAGGAAGGATTCACCCCTCCACTTT
CASSSPGRKDSPLHF
>TRBV28|TRBJ2-7|NA|NA
TGTGCCAGCAGTTATTCTAGGTCCGAGCAGTACTTC
CASSYSRSEQYF
>TRBV5-6|TRBJ2-3|NA|NA
TGTGCCAGCAGCTTTCCGGGAGATACGCAGTATTTT
CASSFPGDTQYF